Following are 28 T cell receptor beta chains from one sample sequenced in a study of T cell responses to AZD1222 COVID-19 vaccine. TCRdb keeps only in-frame clones here, not all; method: immunoSEQ multiplex PCR. The sample shows about 81,000 clones, 85% to 95% of them seen only once. The sample was peripheral blood, taken 28 days after the second AZD1222 dose. These TCRs come from an adult who received the AZD1222 COVID-19 vaccine.

V gene TRBV11-1 combines with J gene TRBJ1-1; no firm D call. The CDR3 is 13 amino acids. Germline lookup yields CDR1 SGHAT and CDR2 FQDESV (reference sequence). V lost 0 bases, J lost 3 bases, and 5 bases lay in between. In nucleotides, the CDR3 is TGTGCCAGCAGCTTAGCATTGTACACTGAAGCTTTCTTT. Residues: CASSLALYTEAFF.

The chain carries TRBV30 and TRBJ2-1, with 7 bases aligning to TRBD2. Trimming cost V 0 bases and J 14 bases; bases outside gene matches: 10. CDR1 is GTSNPN, CDR2 SVGIG, per germline (reference sequence). The length of the CDR3 is 13 residues. The CDR3 protein is CAWSVGREPWEFF. Written as DNA, the CDR3 is TGTGCCTGGAGTGTAGGGCGGGAGCCATGGGAGTTCTTC.

DNA for the CDR3: TGTGCCAGCAGCCAAGATGGGGGAAGGGTCAATTCACCCCTCCACTTT. Translating it yields CASSQDGGRVNSPLHF. The V call is TRBV7-6, the J call TRBJ1-6; D might be TRBD1 (5 bases). Germline CDR1 reads SGHVS; CDR2 reads FNYEAQ. Trimming shortened V by 5 bases and J by 7 bases, and 18 bases separated the two germline ends. The CDR3 extends over 16 amino acids.

The rearrangement uses TRBV9 and TRBJ2-1, with 14 bases matching TRBD2. From germline, CDR1 is SGDLS and CDR2 YYNGEE. This CDR3 comprises 15 residues. J was trimmed by 7 bases and V by 4 bases; bases with no gene match: 4. CDR3 region: CASSTRLAGGNEQFF. CDR3 nucleotide sequence: TGTGCCAGCAGCACTCGACTAGCGGGAGGGAATGAGCAGTTCTTC.

The rearrangement joins TRBV21-1 to TRBJ2-7; the table's D call of TRBD1 was not tested on the DNA. TRBV21-1 is a pseudogene. CDR3 length: 16 residues. The DNA of the CDR3 is TGTGCCAGCAGCAAAGGGGGCCTCCCCCCTTTCTACGAGCAGTACTTC. Amino acid sequence: CASSKGGLPPFYEQYF.

The chain carries TRBV21-1 and TRBJ2-7; the listed D gene, TRBD1, was not tested against the DNA. TRBV21-1 is labeled a pseudogene. The length of the CDR3 is 16 residues. Here the CDR3 reads CASSKVPTGLSYEQYF. As DNA, the CDR3 is TGTGCCAGCAGCAAGGTGCCGACAGGGCTGTCGTACGAGCAGTACTTC.

V gene TRBV6-5 combines with J gene TRBJ2-3; tentatively, D is TRBD1 or TRBD2 (5 bases each). The CDR3 loop spans 12 amino acids. With 11 bases removed from V and 4 bases from J, the gap between germline ends came to 13 bases. Germline V gives CDR1 MNHEY, CDR2 SVGAGI. The CDR3 loop reads CAGRRGADTQYF. CDR3 bases: TGTGCCGGGCGCCGAGGGGCAGATACGCAGTATTTT.

The CDR3 coding sequence is TGTGCCTGGATGCGGGCTAACTATGGCTACACCTTC. This gives the protein CAWMRANYGYTF. The genes are TRBV30 and TRBJ1-2; no clear D. Germline V gene data show CDR1 as GTSNPN and CDR2 as SVGIG (reference sequence). V dropped 4 bases and J dropped 0 bases, with 6 bases sitting between them. The CDR3 loop spans 12 amino acids.

The chain is built from TRBV28 and TRBJ2-3; D call uncertain. This CDR3 is 12 amino acids long. V dropped 6 bases and J dropped 0 bases, with 4 bases sitting between them. Germline CDR1 is MDHEN and CDR2 is SYDVKM. The DNA for the CDR3 is TGTGCCAGCAGAACTAGCACAGATACGCAGTATTTT. Protein: CASRTSTDTQYF.

This chain uses TRBV28 with TRBJ2-5; a possible D gene is TRBD1 (6 bases). CDR3 length equals 13 residues. Per germline, CDR1 MDHEN and CDR2 SYDVKM. V gave up 5 bases and J gave up 5 bases, with 12 bases separating them. The CDR3 nucleotides read TGTGCCAGCAGTACAGGGTTTTGGGAGACCCAGTACTTC. Translation gives CASSTGFWETQYF.

The V and J genes are TRBV3-1 (or the pseudogene TRBV3-2) and TRBJ2-3, with TRBD2 identical over 11 bases. The germline CDR1 and CDR2 sequences are LGHDT and YNNKEL (reference sequence). J lost 6 bases, V lost 3 bases, and 5 bases had no gene match. The CDR3 runs to 15 residues. Here the CDR3 reads CASSQGLAAWDTQYF. DNA of the CDR3: TGTGCCAGCAGCCAGGGACTAGCGGCCTGGGATACGCAGTATTTT.

The V call is TRBV18, the J call TRBJ1-2; D perhaps matches TRBD1 (5 bases). V lost 6 bases and J lost 8, with 16 bases in between. The germline V gene has CDR1 KGHSH and CDR2 LQKENI. The CDR3 has 13 residues. CDR3 region: CASSEGAEEGYTF. CDR3 DNA: TGTGCCAGCTCGGAAGGGGCTGAGGAGGGCTACACCTTC.

This clone was picked up one time. The J gene is TRBJ2-7, the V gene TRBV7-2; a weak D match, TRBD2 (6 bases). The germline V and J ends were trimmed by 4 bases and 2 bases, with 9 bases remaining between them. Germline V gene lookup returns CDR1 SGHTA and CDR2 FQGNSA. CDR3 length: 13 amino acids. CDR3 region: CASSSRGTYEQYF. Here the CDR3 DNA reads TGTGCCAGCAGCTCGCGGGGCACCTACGAGCAGTACTTC.

V usage is TRBV12-3 or TRBV12-4 and J usage is TRBJ2-7; D call uncertain. There are 13 residues in the CDR3. Trimming took 3 bases from V and 4 from J, leaving 10 bases between them. CDR3 DNA sequence: TGTGCCAGCAGTTTTTATAGTGGGTACGAGCAGTACTTC. This gives the protein CASSFYSGYEQYF.

This sequence joins TRBV25-1 and TRBJ2-5; a weak D match, TRBD2 (5 bases). CDR3 length: 14 residues. V lost 5 bases to trimming and J lost 5 bases, with 15 bases between them. Germline V gives CDR1 MGHDK, CDR2 SYGVNS. In DNA form, the CDR3 reads TGTGCCAGCAGTAAACCGGGATCAGCGGAGACCCAGTACTTC. Protein sequence: CASSKPGSAETQYF.

The chain joins TRBV23-1 to TRBJ2-2; TRBD1 matches at 10 bases. TRBV23-1 is labeled an ORF, and its function is uncertain. With 9 bases clipped from V and 8 bases from J, the junction kept 18 bases outside the gene matches. The CDR3 runs to 17 residues. The CDR3 reads CASRAGVSGTGEGELFF. The DNA for the CDR3 is TGCGCCAGTCGCGCGGGGGTATCCGGGACAGGGGAAGGGGAGCTGTTTTTT.

The table lists this clone with a count of one. In DNA form, the CDR3 reads TGTGCCACCAGTGACCAGGGACAGCCCCAGCATTTT. This codes for CATSDQGQPQHF. The rearrangement joins TRBV24-1 to TRBJ1-5; tentative D call: TRBD1 (5 bases). This CDR3 has 12 amino acids. Trimming removed 4 bases at V and 7 bases at J, with 7 bases between. From germline, CDR1 is KGHDR and CDR2 SFDVKD.

The gene calls are TRBV27 and TRBJ2-2; D remains ambiguous. V dropped 4 bases and J dropped 2 bases, with 2 bases sitting between them. This CDR3 region has 12 residues. The V gene's germline CDR1 is MNHEY and CDR2 SMNVEV (reference sequence). The CDR3, as DNA: TGTGCCAGCAGTTCAAACACCGGGGAGCTGTTTTTT. Protein: CASSSNTGELFF.

J is TRBJ1-2 and V is TRBV2; 8 nucleotides line up with TRBD1. V gave up 7 bases and J gave up 6 bases; unmatched junction bases: 10. This CDR3 has 14 amino acids. The germline CDR1 and CDR2 sequences are SNHLY and FYNNEI. CDR3 sequence reads: CASMGNRGSDGYTF. CDR3 nucleotide sequence: TGTGCCAGCATGGGGAACAGGGGGTCTGATGGCTACACCTTC.

The gene calls are TRBV5-1 and TRBJ2-1; D may correspond to TRBD1 or TRBD2 (5 bases each). The V end was cut by 0 bases, the J end by 4 bases, with 8 bases between. The CDR3 runs 14 residues. CDR1 is SGHRS and CDR2 is YFSETQ in the germline V gene. CDR3 nucleotide sequence: TGCGCCAGCAGCTTGGGGGACGAGTACAATGAGCAGTTCTTC. Translating gives CASSLGDEYNEQFF. The entire variable domain, with the rest obtained from reference TRBV5-1 and TRBJ2-1, is as follows: KAGVTQTPRYLIKTRGQQVTLSCSPISGHRSVSWYQQTPGQGLQFLFEYFSETQRNKGNFPGRFSGRQFSNSRSEMNVSTLELGDSALYLCASSLGDEYNEQFFGPGTRLTVL.

This sequence joins TRBV30 and TRBJ1-2; 7 nucleotides line up with TRBD1. This CDR3 region has 12 residues. Germline CDR1 GTSNPN, CDR2 SVGIG (reference sequence). Germline trimming cut 8 bases from V and 6 bases from J; bases unmatched to any gene: 9. CDR3: CARQGVEDGYTF. The CDR3 DNA follows: TGTGCCCGCCAGGGGGTGGAAGATGGCTACACCTTC.

The chain links TRBV5-1 to TRBJ1-5, with TRBD1 identical over 7 bases. CDR3 length equals 15 residues. V gave up 2 bases and J gave up 5 bases; unmatched junction bases: 7. Germline CDR1 reads SGHRS; CDR2 reads YFSETQ. CDR3 in amino acids: CASSLTGARDQPQHF. Here the CDR3 DNA reads TGCGCCAGCAGCTTAACAGGGGCGCGAGATCAGCCCCAGCATTTT.

By share, this clone counts as medium-sized. The rearrangement joins TRBV25-1 to TRBJ1-4; perhaps TRBD1 as D (5 bases). Trimming stripped 1 base from V and 4 bases from J, with 10 bases between. The CDR3 has 15 residues. Germline V gene sequence: CDR1 MGHDK, CDR2 SYGVNS. Here the CDR3 reads CASSESAGFNEKLFF. CDR3 bases: TGTGCCAGCAGTGAATCGGCAGGGTTTAATGAAAAACTGTTTTTT.

This chain links TRBV5-4 with TRBJ1-1; 8 bases fit TRBD1. Trimming removed 1 base from V and 4 bases from J; junction bases left unmatched: 6. Germline CDR1 reads SGHNT; CDR2 reads YYREEE (reference sequence). This CDR3 contains 15 residues. The CDR3 DNA reads TGTGCCAGCAGCTTGTCGGCAGGGGGCGTCACTGAAGCTTTCTTT. Amino acids: CASSLSAGGVTEAFF.

The genes are TRBV27 and TRBJ2-3; 9 nucleotides align to TRBD2. The CDR3 covers 15 residues. Trimming took 4 bases from V and 2 from J; bases not matched to a gene: 4. Germline CDR1 and CDR2: MNHEY and SMNVEV (reference sequence). The CDR3 protein is CASSYASGVTDTQYF. The CDR3 DNA sequence: TGTGCCAGCAGTTACGCTAGCGGGGTCACAGATACGCAGTATTTT.

This chain links TRBV2 with TRBJ1-2; a possible D gene is TRBD1 (6 bases). This CDR3 spans 13 amino acids. Germline V gene lookup returns CDR1 SNHLY and CDR2 FYNNEI. Trimming removed 6 bases at V and 4 bases at J, with 12 bases between. The CDR3 spells CASSATGVYGYTF. The DNA of the CDR3 is TGTGCCAGCAGCGCGACAGGAGTCTATGGCTACACCTTC.

The rearrangement links TRBV6-5 to TRBJ2-1; 9 nucleotides line up with TRBD2. This CDR3 comprises 14 residues. J gave up 8 bases and V 4 bases, and 6 bases lay outside the gene matches. CDR1 and CDR2 from the germline V gene are MNHEY and SVGAGI. The CDR3 bases are TGTGCCAGCAGTTGGCGGGAGGGCCTTTATGAGCAGTTCTTC. Translation gives CASSWREGLYEQFF.

The V and J genes are TRBV7-2 and TRBJ1-4; D might be TRBD1 (5 bases). The CDR3 is made up of 16 amino acids. V shed 2 bases and J shed 5 bases, with 15 bases lying between them. Germline V gives CDR1 SGHTA, CDR2 FQGNSA. The CDR3: CASSLKKGTGNEKLFF. In DNA, the CDR3 is TGTGCCAGCAGCTTAAAAAAAGGGACGGGAAATGAAAAACTGTTTTTT.